The source of this T cell receptor beta chain is a study of blood T cell repertoires in COVID-19. Study as a whole: Spain, Italy and the United States supplied samples that represented acute and convalescent COVID-19.

V lost 0 bases and J lost 0, with 9 bases in between. The CDR3 is 16 residues long. The germline gives CDR1 SGHRS, CDR2 YFSETQ. Some clones are missing from TCRdb's copy, which holds only in-frame ones; the method was immunoSEQ multiplex PCR. This table holds roughly 260,000 clones, more than 85% found once. The chain combines TRBV5-1 with TRBJ2-2; D is undetermined. The TCR comes from a person aged 18 to 35 with COVID-19, enrolled during active disease. Specimen: peripheral blood. DNA of the CDR3: TGCGCCAGCAGCTTGGTCTCAGGCTCGAACACCGGGGAGCTGTTTTTT. It yields the protein CASSLVSGSNTGELFF.